Shown below are 9 T cell receptor beta chains from a single sample sequenced in a study of T cells after yellow fever vaccination. TCRdb called the 5' RACE reads again in MiXCR, with one record for every CDR3 protein. Among more than 350,000 distinct CDR3 sequences listed, about 9.9% were seen once. The specimen comprised PBMCs, sampled on the day of the first yellow fever vaccination. The receptor source for this set is a man between 18 and 29 years old who received the YFV17D yellow fever vaccine.

The CDR3 sequence: CASSFLVSGANVLTF. Written as DNA, the CDR3 is TGTGCCAGCAGCTTTTTGGTCTCTGGGGCCAACGTCCTGACTTTC. This chain uses TRBV7-2 with TRBJ2-6; D ambiguous. V was clipped by 3 bases and J by 0 bases, with 6 bases between them. The CDR3 consists of 15 residues. Germline V gene lookup returns CDR1 SGHTA and CDR2 FQGNSA.

This clonotype occurred many times. The J gene is TRBJ2-2, the V gene TRBV14; D tentatively reads TRBD1 or TRBD2 (6 bases each). CDR1 and CDR2 from the germline V gene are SGHDN and FVKESK. The CDR3 is 18 amino acids. The V end was cut by 5 bases, the J end by 0 bases, with 19 bases between. The CDR3 sequence is CASSARGQYAANTGELFF. As DNA, the CDR3 is TGTGCCAGCAGCGCCCGGGGGCAGTACGCTGCGAACACCGGGGAGCTGTTTTTT.

The chain links TRBV4-2 to TRBJ2-3, with 10 bases matching TRBD2. The CDR3 consists of 16 residues. V lost 1 base and J lost 5; bases outside the gene matches: 6. Germline V gene lookup returns CDR1 LGHNA and CDR2 YNFKEQ. CDR3: CASSQASTSGLDTQYF. The CDR3 DNA sequence: TGTGCCAGCAGCCAAGCCTCGACTAGCGGGTTAGATACGCAGTATTTT.

As for this clonotype: At one boundary the junction diverges from the germline segment, which might be a read error. V is TRBV20-1 and J is TRBJ2-4, with D unclear. Germline V gives CDR1 DFQATT, CDR2 SNEGSKA (reference sequence). CDR3 length: 13 residues. For the CDR3, the DNA is TGCAGTGCTAGCGGTCCAGCCAAAATCATTCAGTACTTC. Its protein product is CSASGPAKIIQYF.

In this sample, this clonotype turned up a few times. CDR3 nucleotide sequence: TGTGCCAGCAGCTTAAGGGACAGGAGATCGGATACGCAGTATTTT. Translation: CASSLRDRRSDTQYF. The J gene is TRBJ2-3, the V gene TRBV9; TRBD1 aligns across 8 bases. The CDR3 extends over 15 amino acids. V lost 4 bases to trimming and J lost 6 bases; unmatched junction nucleotides: 10. Germline V CDR1 and CDR2: SGDLS, YYNGEE.

This clonotype appeared many times. The chain couples TRBV10-3 to TRBJ2-7, with 9 nucleotides matching TRBD1. In germline, CDR1 is ENHRY, CDR2 SYGVKD. CDR3 length equals 12 residues. V lost 3 bases to trimming and J lost 10 bases; unmatched junction nucleotides: 4. This chain's CDR3 is CAISDGTGIQYF. The DNA for the CDR3 is TGTGCCATCAGTGATGGGACAGGGATCCAGTACTTC.

This clonotype was counted only a few times. V is TRBV9 and J is TRBJ2-5; D unresolved. The germline V gene encodes CDR1 SGDLS and CDR2 YYNGEE. V was clipped by 3 bases and J by 2 bases, with 5 bases between them. The CDR3 has 12 residues. The CDR3 DNA reads as TGTGCCAGCAGCGGACTGCAAGAGACCCAGTACTTC. It specifies CASSGLQETQYF.

The rearrangement links TRBV18 to TRBJ2-7; 9 nucleotides align to TRBD1. From germline, CDR1 is KGHSH and CDR2 LQKENI. The J segment lost 7 bases and the V segment lost 8 bases, leaving 12 bases of the junction unmatched. The length of the CDR3 is 14 residues. CDR3 DNA sequence: TGTGCCAGCGCAACCGGGACAGGGAGTAGTGAGCAGTACGTC. This encodes CASATGTGSSEQYV.

This chain connects TRBV4-1 to TRBJ1-5; D not resolved. The CDR3 contains 21 residues. The V and J ends lost 0 bases and 0 bases respectively, with 24 bases between them. Germline V gene lookup returns CDR1 MGHRA and CDR2 YSYEKL. The CDR3 DNA reads as TGCGCCAGCAGCCAAGATCGTATCCCGGTCAGGCAAATTTCTAGCAATCAGCCCCAGCATTTT. The encoded protein is CASSQDRIPVRQISSNQPQHF.